Below are 5 T cell receptor beta chains sequenced from a single sample in a study of CD8+ T cells in alopecia areata. Following extraction, RNA underwent reverse transcription to cDNA, which served as the sequencing template. The assay was immunoSEQ multiplex PCR, and TCRdb's table has in-frame clones only and misses some. This table holds over 100,000 clones, approximately 53% found once. Treatment here: oral pan-JAK inhibitor, 5-10 mg twice daily. The material sequenced was CD4+ T cells sorted from blood, taken at week 4, from a patient treated with tofacitinib. Receptors originate from a human donor with alopecia areata.

V is TRBV30 and J is TRBJ2-1; a possible D gene is TRBD1 (5 bases). Trimming removed 1 base at V and 9 bases at J, with 22 bases between. The germline V gene encodes CDR1 GTSNPN and CDR2 SVGIG (reference sequence). This CDR3 is 16 amino acids long. CDR3: CAWSGLKWGGPGEQFF. The CDR3 bases are TGTGCCTGGAGTGGACTTAAGTGGGGCGGTCCGGGTGAGCAGTTCTTC. Filled out from reference TRBV30 and TRBJ2-1, the complete variable domain reads SQTIHQWPATLVQPVGSPLSLECTVEGTSNPNLYWYRQAAGRGLQLLFYSVGIGQISSEVPQNLSASRPQDRQFILSSKKLLLSDSGFYLCAWSGLKWGGPGEQFFGPGTRLTVL.

The chain recombines TRBV5-1 with TRBJ1-2; D call uncertain. Germline V gives CDR1 SGHRS, CDR2 YFSETQ. V was cut by 5 bases and J by 8 bases, with 13 bases left in between. This CDR3 contains 12 residues. The CDR3 DNA is TGCGCCAGCAGGAACGGTGGGCCAGGCTACACCTTC. As protein: CASRNGGPGYTF.

DNA for the CDR3: TGTGCCAGCAGCTTTGGAGACACAGATACGCAGTATTTT. Translated: CASSFGDTDTQYF. The chain is built from TRBV7-8 and TRBJ2-3; D unresolved. CDR3 length: 13 residues. The V gene's germline CDR1 is SGHVS and CDR2 FQNEAQ. Trimming pared 3 bases from V and 2 bases from J, leaving 6 bases between.

In the case of this clone: In this CDR3 the conserved last residue, phenylalanine or tryptophan, is missing, so a read error is likely. The limits of the CDR3 on the DNA are not certain, so only TCRdb's listed CDR3 is given. The J gene is TRBJ2-4, the V gene TRBV14; the table's D gene call, TRBD1, was not cross checked with the DNA. Per germline, CDR1 SGHDN and CDR2 FVKESK. The CDR3 length is 9 residues, termini included. CDR3 sequence reads: CASSQAGDV.

This clone has only a few counts. The chain recombines TRBV7-3 with TRBJ2-1, with a tentative D call TRBD2 (6 bases). Trimming took off 5 bases at V and 1 base at J, with 18 bases between the two ends. Germline V lookup: CDR1 SGHTA, CDR2 FQGTGA. The CDR3 runs to 17 residues. The CDR3, as DNA: TGTGCCAGCAGCCGCCGTGGGGGAGCGGGTTCCTACAATGAGCAGTTCTTC. Protein: CASSRRGGAGSYNEQFF.